This TCR beta chain came from a study of cytomegalovirus exposure and HLA in healthy donors. Study details: A later analysis reported the approximately 120 validation repertoires used the same platform as the 550 to 800 first-cohort repertoires.

The repertoire was sequenced with immunoSEQ multiplex PCR; TCRdb's copy has only in-frame clones and lacks some. The table lists 300,000 to 400,000 clones, approximately 90% of them singletons, with 0.65% to 0.95% in the top ten. Comment on this clone: Its antigen is still unknown.

Regarding the study as a whole: In the roughly 110 validation repertoires, approximately 93% of cluster scores exceeded 0, per a later analysis. Rare TCR sequences predominated, though certain public TCRs were found in many donors. Cytomegalovirus-associated TCR beta chains were listed, numbering over 150.

This CDR3 comprises 17 residues. The V and J ends lost 2 bases and 2 bases, in that order; junction bases with no gene match: 13. CDR1 is SGHRS, CDR2 YFSETQ, per germline. The receptor comes from a young woman in good health and CMV-seronegative. Source material: PBMCs. The rearrangement uses TRBV5-1 and TRBJ2-7; the match to TRBD2 covers 7 bases. CDR3 nucleotides: TGCGCCAGCAGCTTCCGATTGGCGGGAGAGGTGACCTACGAGCAGTACTTC. This sequence encodes CASSFRLAGEVTYEQYF.